This T cell receptor beta chain was documented in a study of PD-1 blockade in classical Hodgkin lymphoma. TCRdb's table, derived via immunoSEQ multiplex PCR, lists solely in-frame clones and lacks some. The profile shows some 10,000 clones, 60% to 85% of them singletons. J was trimmed by 4 bases and V by 3 bases; bases with no gene match: 3. This CDR3 region has 15 residues. Germline V gene lookup returns CDR1 LNHDA and CDR2 SQIVND (reference sequence). The patients all showed relapse after autologous stem cell transplantation, while their brentuximab vedotin exposure varied. This receptor was obtained from a human donor with classical Hodgkin lymphoma. The chain combines TRBV19 with TRBJ2-1, with 10 bases lining up with TRBD2. Here the sequenced sample was peripheral blood mononuclear cells (PBMCs), taken at baseline. The CDR3 DNA sequence: TGTGCCAGTAGTATGGGGACTAGCGATTACAATGAGCAGTTCTTC. Its translation is CASSMGTSDYNEQFF. Drawing the rest from reference TRBV19 and TRBJ2-1, the complete variable domain is DGGITQSPKYLFRKEGQNVTLSCEQNLNHDAMYWYRQDPGQGLRLIYYSQIVNDFQKGDIAEGYSVSREKKESFPLTVTSAQKNPTAFYLCASSMGTSDYNEQFFGPGTRLTVL.